The rows below give T cell receptor beta chains drawn from one sample of a study of blood T cell repertoires in COVID-19. Assay used: immunoSEQ multiplex PCR; TCRdb lists only in-frame clones, some missing. The sample lists 200,000 to 250,000 clones; 80% to 90% were seen once. The source material was PBMCs or T cells enriched from blood (not recorded which). The receptor source for this set is a woman in her thirties who had been exposed to COVID-19. The CDR3 runs from the conserved cysteine through the conserved F or W. The order of the fields is J gene, D gene, V gene, clone size, CDR3 DNA, CDR3 protein. A D gene is named only where the DNA matches it firmly. Clone size is given for some rows only: seen once, a few or many times, or a class if the clone is expanded.

j_gene: TRBJ1-1
d_gene: .
v_gene: TRBV7-9
abundance: .
CDR3nt: TGTGCCAGCAGCCGAGATACAGGACCCGGCACTGAAGCTTTCTTT
CDR3aa: CASSRDTGPGTEAFF

j_gene: TRBJ1-5
d_gene: TRBD1
v_gene: TRBV10-2
abundance: .
CDR3nt: TGCGCCAGCAGTAGGACAGGGGAAAATCAGCCCCAGCATTTT
CDR3aa: CASSRTGENQPQHF

j_gene: TRBJ2-7
d_gene: TRBD2
v_gene: TRBV6-1
abundance: .
CDR3nt: TGTGCCAGCAGTGAAGCGTCGGGGAAGGGCGGGAGGCAGTACTTC
CDR3aa: CASSEASGKGGRQYF

j_gene: TRBJ1-5
d_gene: .
v_gene: TRBV4-1
abundance: once
CDR3nt: TGCGCCAGCAGCCGGACAGTAAATAGCAATCAGCCCCAGCATTTT
CDR3aa: CASSRTVNSNQPQHF

j_gene: TRBJ1-5
d_gene: .
v_gene: TRBV9
abundance: .
CDR3nt: TGTGCCAGCAGCGAGGGGGTCCTACCTGATCAGCCCCAGCATTTT
CDR3aa: CASSEGVLPDQPQHF

j_gene: TRBJ2-7
d_gene: .
v_gene: TRBV7-9
abundance: .
CDR3nt: TGTGCCAGCACCCAAGGCGTCGGGGAGCAGTACTTC
CDR3aa: CASTQGVGEQYF

j_gene: TRBJ2-3
d_gene: TRBD2
v_gene: TRBV27
abundance: .
CDR3nt: TGTGCCAGCAGTCCAAAACTTCTAGCGGATTTAGGCGGGGGTACGCAGTATTTT
CDR3aa: CASSPKLLADLGGGTQYF

j_gene: TRBJ2-1
d_gene: TRBD2
v_gene: TRBV9
abundance: once
CDR3nt: TGTGCCAGCAGCGTAGGGACTAGCGGGAGATACAATGAGCAGTTCTTC
CDR3aa: CASSVGTSGRYNEQFF

j_gene: TRBJ1-1
d_gene: .
v_gene: TRBV14
abundance: few
CDR3nt: TGTGCCAGCAGCCTGAGTATGAACACTGAAGCTTTCTTT
CDR3aa: CASSLSMNTEAFF

j_gene: TRBJ2-1
d_gene: TRBD2
v_gene: TRBV6-5
abundance: .
CDR3nt: TGTGCCAGCAGTTACTCTTCTAGCGGATTCAATGAGCAGTTCTTC
CDR3aa: CASSYSSSGFNEQFF

j_gene: TRBJ2-5
d_gene: .
v_gene: TRBV28
abundance: .
CDR3nt: TGTGCCAGCGCTGAAGGGTGGGGCGAGGAGACCCAGTACTTC
CDR3aa: CASAEGWGEETQYF

j_gene: TRBJ2-2
d_gene: .
v_gene: TRBV29-1
abundance: .
CDR3nt: TGCAGCGGGATCGAAACGGGGGCCGGGGAGCTGTTTTTT
CDR3aa: CSGIETGAGELFF

j_gene: TRBJ2-2
d_gene: .
v_gene: TRBV11-2
abundance: .
CDR3nt: TGTGCCAGCAGCCCCCTGTTACCGGACTCCAAGCAAAACACCGGGGAGCTGTTTTTT
CDR3aa: CASSPLLPDSKQNTGELFF

j_gene: TRBJ2-1
d_gene: .
v_gene: TRBV29-1
abundance: .
CDR3nt: TGCAGCGTTGACCACTCCTACAATGAGCAGTTCTTC
CDR3aa: CSVDHSYNEQFF

j_gene: TRBJ2-7
d_gene: .
v_gene: TRBV28
abundance: .
CDR3nt: TGTGCCAGCGGCCAGACTAGAAACCCCTACGAGCAGTACTTC
CDR3aa: CASGQTRNPYEQYF

j_gene: TRBJ1-2
d_gene: .
v_gene: TRBV10-3
abundance: .
CDR3nt: TGTGCCATCAGTGGAATGAGTGACAGAGGCTATGGCTACACCTTC
CDR3aa: CAISGMSDRGYGYTF

j_gene: TRBJ2-1
d_gene: .
v_gene: TRBV11-2
abundance: .
CDR3nt: TGTGCCAGCAGCTTTAGCGCAGATGAGCAGTTCTTC
CDR3aa: CASSFSADEQFF

j_gene: TRBJ2-5
d_gene: .
v_gene: TRBV9
abundance: .
CDR3nt: TGTGCCAGCAGCGTAGGGTGGAGAGGTGAGACCCAGTACTTC
CDR3aa: CASSVGWRGETQYF